This record covers a single T cell receptor beta chain. Its antigen is not known. With 60 Vbeta and 13 Jbeta primers, the PCR was carried out. Data came from immunoSEQ multiplex PCR; TCRdb stores just in-frame clones and leaves some out. The sample consists of about 200,000 clones, over 75% of them appearing once. This CDR3 has 15 residues. V lost 3 bases and J 5 bases, leaving 15 bases between the germline ends. Germline V gene data show CDR1 as MNHEY and CDR2 as SMNVEV (reference sequence). The record originates from a study of cytomegalovirus exposure and HLA in healthy donors. Study-wide results and limits: A cluster of highly shared sequence variants was likely a sequencing artifact. Near-uniform donor sequencing depth was presumed by presence/absence analyses. Most TCR beta V segments were productive about 87% or about 30% of the time in an earlier analysis.

At sampling all donors were nominally healthy, likely with unrecorded immune exposures. This clonotype was obtained from a woman in her twenties or thirties in good health and CMV-seronegative. What was sequenced was PBMCs. This rearrangement joins TRBV27 to TRBJ2-3, with D possibly matching TRBD2 (7 bases). The CDR3 reads CASSFIGGRLDTQYF. As DNA, the CDR3 is TGTGCCAGCAGTTTTATCGGGGGGCGATTAGATACGCAGTATTTT.